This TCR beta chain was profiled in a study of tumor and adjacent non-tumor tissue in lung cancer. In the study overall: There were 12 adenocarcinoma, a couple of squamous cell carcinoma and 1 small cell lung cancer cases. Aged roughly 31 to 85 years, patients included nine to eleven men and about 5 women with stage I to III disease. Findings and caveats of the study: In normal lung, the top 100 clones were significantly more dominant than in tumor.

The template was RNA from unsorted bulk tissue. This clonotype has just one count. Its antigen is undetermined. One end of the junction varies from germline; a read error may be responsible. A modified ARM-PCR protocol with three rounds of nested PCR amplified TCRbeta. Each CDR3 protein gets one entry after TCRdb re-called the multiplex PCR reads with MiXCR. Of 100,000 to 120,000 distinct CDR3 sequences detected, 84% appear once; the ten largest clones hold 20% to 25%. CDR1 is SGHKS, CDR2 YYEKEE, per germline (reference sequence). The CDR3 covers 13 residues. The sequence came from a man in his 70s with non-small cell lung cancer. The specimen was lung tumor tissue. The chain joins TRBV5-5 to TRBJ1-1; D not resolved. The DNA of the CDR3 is TGTGCCAGCAGCTTGGACCTTAACACTGAAGTTTTGTTT. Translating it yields CASSLDLNTEVLF.